This T cell receptor beta chain was sequenced during a study of shared clonotypes between healthy human individuals. Study-level points and caveats: Relative to memory subsets, naive subsets generally showed larger estimated richness.

This clone has only a few counts. The antigen remains undetermined. Trimming took 2 bases from V and 6 from J, leaving 13 bases between them. The germline V gene encodes CDR1 MGHDK and CDR2 SYGVNS. The length of the CDR3 is 14 residues. At a deep level, the assay was run. Method: immunoSEQ multiplex PCR; TCRdb's copy keeps in-frame clones and lacks some. The table includes about 110,000 clones, about 72% detected once. Recent vaccinations or acute infections were absent in the healthy HIV-negative adult donors. The sample consisted of memory CD8+ T cells sorted from blood. Subset specified: CD45RO+ cells pooled with CCR7-negative TemRA cells. This rearrangement joins TRBV25-1 to TRBJ1-1; D may be TRBD1 (5 bases). The sequence derives from a woman under 40 in good health. CDR3 nucleotides: TGTGCCAGCAGTGAAGGGGGGGAGTCGGCTGAAGCTTTCTTT. Translated, it gives CASSEGGESAEAFF.